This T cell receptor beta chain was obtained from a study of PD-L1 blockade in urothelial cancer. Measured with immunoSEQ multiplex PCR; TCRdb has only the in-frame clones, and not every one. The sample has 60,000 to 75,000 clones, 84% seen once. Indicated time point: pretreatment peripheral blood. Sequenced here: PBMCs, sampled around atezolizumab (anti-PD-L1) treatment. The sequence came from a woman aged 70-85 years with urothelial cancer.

The CDR3 bases are TGTGCCAGCAGTTCGGGACAGCGCCGCACAGATACGCAGTATTTT. Protein sequence: CASSSGQRRTDTQYF. The rearrangement links TRBV28 to TRBJ2-3; 7 bases are shared with TRBD1. With V trimmed by 4 bases and J by 1 base, 5 bases remained unmatched. The CDR3 has 15 amino acids. Looked up from germline, CDR1 is MDHEN and CDR2 is SYDVKM.